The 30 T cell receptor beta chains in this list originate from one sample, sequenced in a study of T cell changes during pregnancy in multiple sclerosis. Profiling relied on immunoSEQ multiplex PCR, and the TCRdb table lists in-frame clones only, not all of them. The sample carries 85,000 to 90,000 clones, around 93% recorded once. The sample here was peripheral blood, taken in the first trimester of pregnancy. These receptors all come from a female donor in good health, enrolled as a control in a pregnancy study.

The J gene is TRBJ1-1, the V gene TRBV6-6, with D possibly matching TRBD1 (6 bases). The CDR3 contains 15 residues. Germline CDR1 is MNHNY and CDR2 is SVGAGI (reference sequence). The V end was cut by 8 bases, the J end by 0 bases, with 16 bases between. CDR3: CASGGAVRLNTEAFF. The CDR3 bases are TGTGCCAGCGGGGGGGCTGTTCGCCTGAACACTGAAGCTTTCTTT.

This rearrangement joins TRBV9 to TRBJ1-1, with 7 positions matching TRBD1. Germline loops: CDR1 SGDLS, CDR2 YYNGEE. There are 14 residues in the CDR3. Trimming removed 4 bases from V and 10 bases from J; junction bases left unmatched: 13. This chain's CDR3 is CASSPDRESRGAFF. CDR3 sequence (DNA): TGTGCCAGCAGCCCCGACAGGGAAAGTCGTGGAGCTTTCTTT.

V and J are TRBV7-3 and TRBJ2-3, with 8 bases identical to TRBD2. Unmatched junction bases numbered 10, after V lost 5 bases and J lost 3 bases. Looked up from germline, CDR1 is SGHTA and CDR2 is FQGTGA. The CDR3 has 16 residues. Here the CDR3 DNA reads TGTGCCAGCAGCCTGACGGGCGGGGGGAGAACAGATACGCAGTATTTT. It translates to CASSLTGGGRTDTQYF.

Here the CDR3 DNA reads TGTGCCAGCAGCCCGCCGGGACAGAACTACGAGCAGTACTTC. Protein: CASSPPGQNYEQYF. The chain has TRBV5-5 and TRBJ2-7; TRBD1 agrees at 7 bases. V gave up 4 bases and J gave up 3 bases; unmatched junction bases: 7. Germline V CDR1 and CDR2: SGHKS, YYEKEE (reference sequence). This CDR3 contains 14 residues.

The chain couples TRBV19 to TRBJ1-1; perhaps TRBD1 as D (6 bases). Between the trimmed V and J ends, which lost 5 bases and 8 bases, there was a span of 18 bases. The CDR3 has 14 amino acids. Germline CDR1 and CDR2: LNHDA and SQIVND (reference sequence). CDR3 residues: CASSSTSRRGEAFF. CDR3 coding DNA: TGTGCCAGTAGTTCCACGTCTCGCAGGGGCGAAGCTTTCTTT.

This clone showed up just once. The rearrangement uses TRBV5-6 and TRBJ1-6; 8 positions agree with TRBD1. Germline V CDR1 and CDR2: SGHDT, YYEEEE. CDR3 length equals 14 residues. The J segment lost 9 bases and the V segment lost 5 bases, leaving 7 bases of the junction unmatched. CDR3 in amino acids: CASRLQGGSSPLHF. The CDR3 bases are TGTGCCAGCAGATTACAGGGGGGTTCTTCACCCCTCCACTTT.

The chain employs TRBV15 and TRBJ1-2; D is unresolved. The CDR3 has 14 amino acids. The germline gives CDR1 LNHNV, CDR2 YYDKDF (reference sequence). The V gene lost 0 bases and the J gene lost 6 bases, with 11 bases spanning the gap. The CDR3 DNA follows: TGTGCCACCAGCAGAGAGAGAGGGTCGAATGGCTACACCTTC. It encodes CATSRERGSNGYTF.

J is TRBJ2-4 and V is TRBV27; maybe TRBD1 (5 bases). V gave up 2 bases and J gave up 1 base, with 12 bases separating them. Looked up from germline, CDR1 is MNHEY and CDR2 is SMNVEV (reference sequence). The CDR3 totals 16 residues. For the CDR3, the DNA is TGTGCCAGCAGTTTACTAGGGGCGAAGGCCAAAAACATTCAGTACTTC. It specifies CASSLLGAKAKNIQYF.

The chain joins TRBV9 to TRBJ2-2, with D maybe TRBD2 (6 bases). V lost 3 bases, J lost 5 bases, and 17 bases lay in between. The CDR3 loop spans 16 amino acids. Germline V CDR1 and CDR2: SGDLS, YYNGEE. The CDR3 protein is CASSARSWRVTGELFF. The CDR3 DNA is TGTGCCAGCAGCGCTCGCTCATGGAGGGTTACCGGGGAGCTGTTTTTT.

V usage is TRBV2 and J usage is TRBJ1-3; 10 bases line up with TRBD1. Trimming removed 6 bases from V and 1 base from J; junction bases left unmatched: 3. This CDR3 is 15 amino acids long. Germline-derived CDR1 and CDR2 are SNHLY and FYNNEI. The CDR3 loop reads CASRDRGLSGNTIYF. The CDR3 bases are TGTGCCAGCAGAGACAGGGGGCTTTCTGGAAACACCATATATTTT.

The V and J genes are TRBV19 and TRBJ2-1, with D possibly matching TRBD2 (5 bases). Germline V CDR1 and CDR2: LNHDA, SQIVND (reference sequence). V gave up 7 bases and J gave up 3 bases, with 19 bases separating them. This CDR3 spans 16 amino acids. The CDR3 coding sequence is TGTGCCAGTACTATGGGAGTACGGCGAGGCTACAATGAGCAGTTCTTC. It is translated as CASTMGVRRGYNEQFF.

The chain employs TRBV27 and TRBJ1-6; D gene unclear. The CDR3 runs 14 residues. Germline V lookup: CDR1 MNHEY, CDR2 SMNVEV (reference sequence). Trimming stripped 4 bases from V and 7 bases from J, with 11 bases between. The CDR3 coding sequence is TGTGCCAGCAGTTCTGGCCAGGTCAATTCACCCCTCCACTTT. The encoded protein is CASSSGQVNSPLHF.

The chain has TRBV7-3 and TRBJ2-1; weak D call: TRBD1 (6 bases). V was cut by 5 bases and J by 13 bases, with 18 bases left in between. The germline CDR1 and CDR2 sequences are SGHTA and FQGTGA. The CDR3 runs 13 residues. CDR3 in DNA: TGTGCCAGCAGCCCGCAAGTGGGGGACATCCAGTTCTTC. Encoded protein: CASSPQVGDIQFF.

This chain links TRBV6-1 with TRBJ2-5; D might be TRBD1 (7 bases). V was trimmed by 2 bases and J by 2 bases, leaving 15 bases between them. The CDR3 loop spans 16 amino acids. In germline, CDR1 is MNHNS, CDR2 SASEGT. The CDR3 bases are TGTGCCAGCAGTGAAACGGAGGGGGCTGGTCAAGAGACCCAGTACTTC. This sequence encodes CASSETEGAGQETQYF.

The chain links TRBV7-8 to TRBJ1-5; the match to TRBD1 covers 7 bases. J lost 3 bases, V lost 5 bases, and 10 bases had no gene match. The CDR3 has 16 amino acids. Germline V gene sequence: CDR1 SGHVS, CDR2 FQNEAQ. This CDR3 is CASSLLTTGTNQPQHF. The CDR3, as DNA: TGTGCCAGCAGCCTTCTGACGACAGGGACCAATCAGCCCCAGCATTTT.

The CDR3 sequence: CASSLAGGGQPQHF. The DNA for the CDR3 is TGTGCCAGCAGCTTAGCGGGGGGTGGGCAGCCCCAGCATTTT. The rearrangement uses TRBV11-2 and TRBJ1-5, with D perhaps matching TRBD1 (5 bases). Per germline, CDR1 SGHAT and CDR2 FQNNGV. With 1 base removed from V and 7 bases from J, the gap between germline ends came to 11 bases. The CDR3 totals 14 residues.

CDR3 amino acids: CASSLTGDYGYTF. For the CDR3, the DNA is TGTGCCAGCAGCCTGACAGGGGACTATGGCTACACCTTC. The chain joins TRBV11-1 to TRBJ1-2; TRBD1 agrees at 8 bases. The CDR3 runs 13 residues. After removal of 5 bases from V and 3 bases from J, the junction contained 2 bases not matched to a gene. Germline CDR1 and CDR2: SGHAT and FQDESV (reference sequence).

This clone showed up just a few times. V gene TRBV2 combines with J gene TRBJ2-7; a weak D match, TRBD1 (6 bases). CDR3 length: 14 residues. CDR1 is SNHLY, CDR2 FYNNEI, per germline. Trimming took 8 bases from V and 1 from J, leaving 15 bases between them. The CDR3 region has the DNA TGTGCCAGCTCCCATACTACAGGGTCCTACGAGCAGTACTTC. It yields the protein CASSHTTGSYEQYF.

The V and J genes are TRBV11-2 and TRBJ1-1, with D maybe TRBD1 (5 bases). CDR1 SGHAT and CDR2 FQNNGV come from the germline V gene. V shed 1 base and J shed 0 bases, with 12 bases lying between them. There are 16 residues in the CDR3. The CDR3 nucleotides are TGTGCCAGCAGCTTAGTATGGGGCCAGCTGAACACTGAAGCTTTCTTT. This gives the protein CASSLVWGQLNTEAFF.

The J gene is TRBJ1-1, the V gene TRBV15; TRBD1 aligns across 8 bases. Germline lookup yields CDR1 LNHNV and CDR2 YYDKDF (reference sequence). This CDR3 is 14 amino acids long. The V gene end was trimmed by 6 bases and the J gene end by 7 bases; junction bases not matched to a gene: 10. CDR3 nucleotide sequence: TGTGCCACCAGACAGGGACAGGCTCTACATGAAGCTTTCTTT. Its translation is CATRQGQALHEAFF.

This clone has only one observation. CDR3 sequence reads: CASSRRPPTGGSSYEQYF. As DNA, the CDR3 is TGTGCCAGCAGCCGACGCCCACCTACAGGCGGAAGCTCCTACGAGCAGTACTTC. The genes are TRBV28 and TRBJ2-7; a possible D gene is TRBD1 (5 bases). This CDR3 is built from 18 residues. Germline CDR1 MDHEN, CDR2 SYDVKM. The V and J ends lost 6 bases and 0 bases respectively, with 24 bases between them.

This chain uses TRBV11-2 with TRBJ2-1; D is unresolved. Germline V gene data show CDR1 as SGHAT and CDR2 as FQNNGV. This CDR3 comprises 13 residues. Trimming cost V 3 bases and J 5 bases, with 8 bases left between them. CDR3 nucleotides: TGTGCCAGCAGCTTTGGTGAGGACAATGAGCAGTTCTTC. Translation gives CASSFGEDNEQFF.

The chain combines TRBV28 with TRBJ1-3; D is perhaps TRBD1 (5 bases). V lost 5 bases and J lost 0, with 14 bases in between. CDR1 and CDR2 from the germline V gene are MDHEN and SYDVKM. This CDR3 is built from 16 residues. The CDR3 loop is CASSIKFQGSGNTIYF. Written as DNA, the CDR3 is TGTGCCAGCAGTATAAAATTCCAGGGCTCTGGAAACACCATATATTTT.

The CDR3 bases are TGTGCCAGCAGTGCGGACAGGGCACCATCCTACGAGCAGTACTTC. The encoded protein is CASSADRAPSYEQYF. The rearrangement links TRBV6-5 to TRBJ2-7; 8 positions match TRBD1. The V gene's germline CDR1 is MNHEY and CDR2 SVGAGI. The trim removed 5 bases at V and 1 base at J, leaving 7 bases unmatched. The length of the CDR3 is 15 residues.

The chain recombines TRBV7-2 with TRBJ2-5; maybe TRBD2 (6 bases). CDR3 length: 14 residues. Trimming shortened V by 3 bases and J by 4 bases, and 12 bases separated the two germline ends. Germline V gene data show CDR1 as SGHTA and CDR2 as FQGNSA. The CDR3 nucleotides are TGTGCCAGCAGCTTCAGCGGGCCGAGAGAGACCCAGTACTTC. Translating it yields CASSFSGPRETQYF.

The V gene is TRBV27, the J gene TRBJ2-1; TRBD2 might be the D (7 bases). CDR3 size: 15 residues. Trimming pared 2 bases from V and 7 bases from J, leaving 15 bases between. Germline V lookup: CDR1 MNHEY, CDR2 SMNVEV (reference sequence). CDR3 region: CASSLLYGGQNEQFF. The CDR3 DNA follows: TGTGCCAGCAGTTTACTCTACGGGGGGCAGAATGAGCAGTTCTTC.

Here the CDR3 DNA reads TGCGCCAGCAGCCTGCAGGGGTCCCGAAATTCCGAGCAGTACTTC. Translated, it gives CASSLQGSRNSEQYF. The chain carries TRBV4-1 and TRBJ2-7; D is possibly TRBD1 (6 bases). Trimming took 4 bases from V and 6 from J, leaving 19 bases between them. Per the germline V gene, CDR1 is MGHRA and CDR2 is YSYEKL. The CDR3 has 15 residues.

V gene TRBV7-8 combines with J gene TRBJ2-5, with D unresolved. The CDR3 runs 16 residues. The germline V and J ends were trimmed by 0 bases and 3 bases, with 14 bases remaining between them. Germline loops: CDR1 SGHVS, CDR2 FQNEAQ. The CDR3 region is CASSLAVSNAKETQYF. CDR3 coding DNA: TGTGCCAGCAGCTTAGCGGTTAGTAACGCAAAAGAGACCCAGTACTTC.

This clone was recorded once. For the CDR3, the DNA is TGTGCCAGCAGTTTTTCCAGCGGGGGGGCCCTGGGCGAGCAGTACTTC. Translated: CASSFSSGGALGEQYF. The gene calls are TRBV27 and TRBJ2-7, with 10 nucleotides matching TRBD2. The germline V gene encodes CDR1 MNHEY and CDR2 SMNVEV (reference sequence). J was trimmed by 6 bases and V by 3 bases; bases with no gene match: 11. CDR3 size: 16 residues.

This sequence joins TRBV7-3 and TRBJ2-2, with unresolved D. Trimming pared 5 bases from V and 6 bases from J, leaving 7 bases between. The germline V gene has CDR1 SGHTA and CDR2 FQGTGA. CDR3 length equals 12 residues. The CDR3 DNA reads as TGTGCCAGCAGCGCCGGGTCCGGGGAGCTGTTTTTT. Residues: CASSAGSGELFF.